The T cell receptor beta chain described here comes from a study of immune evolution from preneoplasia to lung adenocarcinoma. General study results and limits: Compared with EGFR-mutant or double wild-type lesions, KRAS-mutant nodules were more clonal.

Macro-dissection enriched premalignant or tumor cells before nucleic acid extraction. A remark on this clone: Its specificity is unknown. Mismatch with germline at one junction end may stem from a read error. Other DNA sequences from this sample encode an identical CDR3 as well.

Assay used: immunoSEQ multiplex PCR; TCRdb lists only in-frame clones, some missing. The sample contains under 7,500 clones, 80% of which appear only once. Sequencing used FFPE minimally invasive lung adenocarcinoma tissue. The sequence was collected from a person between 55 and 80 years old with lung adenocarcinoma.

In DNA, the CDR3 is TGTGCCAGTAGTGAAGGGGGCGAAAGGGAGCAGTACTTT. Translating it yields CASSEGGEREQYF. The V call is TRBV19, the J call TRBJ2-7; 7 bases agree with TRBD1. The CDR3 consists of 13 residues. Per germline, CDR1 LNHDA and CDR2 SQIVND (reference sequence).